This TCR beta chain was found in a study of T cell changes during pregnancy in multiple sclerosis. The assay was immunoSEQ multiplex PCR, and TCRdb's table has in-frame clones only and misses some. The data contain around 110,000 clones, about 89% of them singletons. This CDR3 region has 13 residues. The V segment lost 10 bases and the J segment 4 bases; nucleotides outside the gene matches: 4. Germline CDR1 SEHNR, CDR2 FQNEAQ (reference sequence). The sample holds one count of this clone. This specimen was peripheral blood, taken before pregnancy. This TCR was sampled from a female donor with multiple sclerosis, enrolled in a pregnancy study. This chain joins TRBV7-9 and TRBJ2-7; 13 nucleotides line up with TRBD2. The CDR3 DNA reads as TGTGCCATACGGACTAGCGGGAGATACGAGCAGTACTTC. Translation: CAIRTSGRYEQYF.